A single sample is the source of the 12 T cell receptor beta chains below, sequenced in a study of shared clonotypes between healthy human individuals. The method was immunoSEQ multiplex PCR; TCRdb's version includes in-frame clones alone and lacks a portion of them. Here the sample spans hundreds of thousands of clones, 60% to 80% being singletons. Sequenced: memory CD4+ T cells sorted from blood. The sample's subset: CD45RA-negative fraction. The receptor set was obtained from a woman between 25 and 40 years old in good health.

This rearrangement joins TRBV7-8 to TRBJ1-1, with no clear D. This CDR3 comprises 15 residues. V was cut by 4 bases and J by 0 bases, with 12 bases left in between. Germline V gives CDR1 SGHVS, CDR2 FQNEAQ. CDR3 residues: CASSSLTVMNTEAFF. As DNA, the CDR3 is TGTGCCAGCAGCTCGCTGACGGTAATGAACACTGAAGCTTTCTTT.

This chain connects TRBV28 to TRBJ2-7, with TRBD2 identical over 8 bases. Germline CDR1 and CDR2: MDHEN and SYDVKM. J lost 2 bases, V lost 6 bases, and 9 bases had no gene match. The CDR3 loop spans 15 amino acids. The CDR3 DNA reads TGTGCCAGCAGGAACGTCACTAGCGGAACCTACGAGCAGTACTTC. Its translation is CASRNVTSGTYEQYF.

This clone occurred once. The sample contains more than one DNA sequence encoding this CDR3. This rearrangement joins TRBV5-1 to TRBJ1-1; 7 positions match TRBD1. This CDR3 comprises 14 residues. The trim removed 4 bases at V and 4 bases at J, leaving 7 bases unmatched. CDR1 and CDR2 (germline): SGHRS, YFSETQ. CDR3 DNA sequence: TGCGCCAGCAGCCCTGGACAGGAGGGCACTGAAGCTTTCTTT. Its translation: CASSPGQEGTEAFF.

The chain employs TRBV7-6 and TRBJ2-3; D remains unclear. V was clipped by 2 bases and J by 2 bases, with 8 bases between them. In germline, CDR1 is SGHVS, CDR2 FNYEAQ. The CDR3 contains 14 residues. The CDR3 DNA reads TGTGCCAGCAGCTTAACAACGACCACAGATACGCAGTATTTT. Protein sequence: CASSLTTTTDTQYF.

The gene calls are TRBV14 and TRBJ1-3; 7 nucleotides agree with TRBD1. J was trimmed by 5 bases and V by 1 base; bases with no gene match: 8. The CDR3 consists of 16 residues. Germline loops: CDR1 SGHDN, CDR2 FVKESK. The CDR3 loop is CASSQGTGSWRNTIYF. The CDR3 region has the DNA TGTGCCAGCAGCCAAGGGACAGGTTCGTGGAGAAACACCATATATTTT.

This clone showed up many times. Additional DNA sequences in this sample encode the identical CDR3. The CDR3 DNA follows: TGTGCCAGCAGCTTAAGGCAGGATTACGAGCAGTACTTC. As protein: CASSLRQDYEQYF. The chain carries TRBV7-6 and TRBJ2-7, with D unresolved. V lost 2 bases to trimming and J lost 4 bases, with 9 bases between them. Germline V CDR1 and CDR2: SGHVS, FNYEAQ. The CDR3 runs 13 residues.

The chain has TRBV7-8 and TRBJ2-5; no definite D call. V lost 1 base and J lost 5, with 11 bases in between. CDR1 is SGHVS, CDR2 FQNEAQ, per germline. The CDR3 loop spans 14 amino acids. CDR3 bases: TGTGCCAGCAGCTTAGTCCTATCTGGGGAGACCCAGTACTTC. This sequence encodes CASSLVLSGETQYF.

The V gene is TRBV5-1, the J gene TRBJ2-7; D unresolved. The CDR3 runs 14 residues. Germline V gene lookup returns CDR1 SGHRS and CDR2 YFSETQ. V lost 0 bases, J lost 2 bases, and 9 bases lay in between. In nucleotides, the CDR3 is TGCGCCAGCAGCTTGGCCAGTCCCACCTACGAGCAGTACTTC. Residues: CASSLASPTYEQYF.

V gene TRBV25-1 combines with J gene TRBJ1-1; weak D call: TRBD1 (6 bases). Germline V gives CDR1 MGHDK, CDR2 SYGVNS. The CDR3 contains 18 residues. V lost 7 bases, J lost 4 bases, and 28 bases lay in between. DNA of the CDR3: TGTGCCAGCATGGGGGTTCGTCGCAGGGGCATTGTGGGCACTGAAGCTTTCTTT. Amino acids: CASMGVRRRGIVGTEAFF.

This chain's CDR3 is CASSPSTGYYNEQFF. The CDR3 region has the DNA TGTGCCAGTAGTCCCTCGACAGGGTACTACAATGAGCAGTTCTTC. The V call is TRBV19, the J call TRBJ2-1; 7 positions match TRBD1. Per germline, CDR1 LNHDA and CDR2 SQIVND (reference sequence). Trimming removed 5 bases from V and 3 bases from J; junction bases left unmatched: 7. The CDR3 extends over 15 amino acids.

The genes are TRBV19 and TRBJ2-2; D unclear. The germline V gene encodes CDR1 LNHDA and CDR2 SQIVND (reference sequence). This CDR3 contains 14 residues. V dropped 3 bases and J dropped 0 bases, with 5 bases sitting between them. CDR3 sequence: CASSMFANTGELFF. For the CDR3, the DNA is TGTGCCAGTAGTATGTTCGCGAACACCGGGGAGCTGTTTTTT.

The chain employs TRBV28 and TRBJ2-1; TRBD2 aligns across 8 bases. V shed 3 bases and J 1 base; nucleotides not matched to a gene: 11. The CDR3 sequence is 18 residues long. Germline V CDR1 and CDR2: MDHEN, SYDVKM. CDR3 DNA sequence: TGTGCCAGCAGTTTGGCCACAGTAGCGGGGCGTTCCTACAATGAGCAGTTCTTC. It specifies CASSLATVAGRSYNEQFF.